The rows below give T cell receptor beta chains drawn from one sample of a study of OX40 agonist ivuxolimab in advanced cancers. Sequencing used immunoSEQ multiplex PCR; TCRdb keeps in-frame clones, though not all of them. This sample has tens of thousands of clones, with 94% found just once. Sequences were derived from CD4+ or CD8+ T cells sorted from blood, sampled in a trial of the OX40 agonist ivuxolimab. All receptors come from an adult with an advanced solid tumor such as melanoma, head and neck, liver or kidney cancer. The CDR3 runs from the conserved cysteine through the conserved F or W. D genes are given only for firm matches. Expanded clones are given a class, and other clones once, few, many or no size at all.

d_gene: .; j_gene: TRBJ2-7; v_gene: TRBV5-4; abundance: .; CDR3nt: TGTGCCAGCAGCCCTTGGGGGGAGACAATGTCCTACGAGCAGTACTTC; CDR3aa: CASSPWGETMSYEQYF
d_gene: TRBD1; j_gene: TRBJ2-7; v_gene: TRBV4-3; abundance: .; CDR3nt: TGCGCCAGCAGCCAGGGGACAGGGGAATACGAGCAGTACTTC; CDR3aa: CASSQGTGEYEQYF
d_gene: TRBD1; j_gene: TRBJ2-1; v_gene: TRBV7-3; abundance: .; CDR3nt: TGTGCCAGCAGTCCGACAGGGGTCACCTACAATGAGCAGTTCTTC; CDR3aa: CASSPTGVTYNEQFF
d_gene: TRBD2; j_gene: TRBJ2-1; v_gene: TRBV28; abundance: .; CDR3nt: TGTGCCAGCAGAAGCCGGCGGGAGGGTTTTGGTCATGAGCAGTTCTTC; CDR3aa: CASRSRREGFGHEQFF
d_gene: .; j_gene: TRBJ1-5; v_gene: TRBV5-6; abundance: .; CDR3nt: TGTGCCAGCAGCTCAGGGGCCGATCAGCCCCAGCATTTT; CDR3aa: CASSSGADQPQHF
d_gene: TRBD2; j_gene: TRBJ2-6; v_gene: TRBV9; abundance: .; CDR3nt: TGTGCCAGCTCGGGAGGGTCCCTAACTGGGGCCAACGTCCTGACTTTC; CDR3aa: CASSGGSLTGANVLTF
d_gene: .; j_gene: TRBJ2-2; v_gene: TRBV19; abundance: .; CDR3nt: TGTGCCAGTAGTATCCCCCAGTGGTCGGGTTCCGGGGAGCTGTTTTTT; CDR3aa: CASSIPQWSGSGELFF
d_gene: .; j_gene: TRBJ2-1; v_gene: TRBV7-8; abundance: .; CDR3nt: TGTGCCAGCAGCTTAGCTGGGACTCACAATGAGCAGTTCTTC; CDR3aa: CASSLAGTHNEQFF
d_gene: TRBD2; j_gene: TRBJ2-1; v_gene: TRBV7-6; abundance: .; CDR3nt: TGTGCCAGTGCGAGCGGGAGGAGCTCCTACAATGAGCAGTTCTTC; CDR3aa: CASASGRSSYNEQFF
d_gene: .; j_gene: TRBJ1-2; v_gene: TRBV27; abundance: .; CDR3nt: TGTGCCTCCATGTCCGGGGCAGGTCCTCAGGTGGGCTATGGCTACACCTTC; CDR3aa: CASMSGAGPQVGYGYTF
d_gene: TRBD2; j_gene: TRBJ2-3; v_gene: TRBV7-9; abundance: .; CDR3nt: TGTGCCTACCTAGCGGGAGGCACAGATACGCAGTATTTT; CDR3aa: CAYLAGGTDTQYF
d_gene: .; j_gene: TRBJ1-2; v_gene: TRBV14; abundance: few; CDR3nt: TGTGCCAGCAGCCAAAGGACAGACCCTTATGGCTACACCTTC; CDR3aa: CASSQRTDPYGYTF
d_gene: .; j_gene: TRBJ2-2; v_gene: TRBV7-2; abundance: .; CDR3nt: TGTGCCAGCAGCTCCCTAGGCGGTAACACCGGGGAGCTGTTTTTT; CDR3aa: CASSSLGGNTGELFF
d_gene: TRBD2; j_gene: TRBJ2-1; v_gene: TRBV4-1; abundance: .; CDR3nt: TGCGCCAGCAGCCAAGAGACTAGCGGGTTGGGGGGCAATGAGCAGTTCTTC; CDR3aa: CASSQETSGLGGNEQFF
d_gene: TRBD2; j_gene: TRBJ2-7; v_gene: TRBV7-9; abundance: .; CDR3nt: TGTGCCAGCAGCTCTGGGGGACTAGCGGGAGTTGGCTACGAGCAGTACTTC; CDR3aa: CASSSGGLAGVGYEQYF
d_gene: .; j_gene: TRBJ2-5; v_gene: TRBV9; abundance: once; CDR3nt: TGTGCCAGCAGCGTAGCAGGCAGCTTGTGGGAGACCCAGTACTTC; CDR3aa: CASSVAGSLWETQYF
d_gene: .; j_gene: TRBJ1-5; v_gene: TRBV28; abundance: .; CDR3nt: TGTGCCAGCAGTTTATTAGGCAATCAGCCCCAGCATTTT; CDR3aa: CASSLLGNQPQHF
d_gene: .; j_gene: TRBJ2-2; v_gene: TRBV7-9; abundance: .; CDR3nt: TGTGCCAGAAACGGGATGGACGTCGCGAACACCGGGGAGCTGTTTTTT; CDR3aa: CARNGMDVANTGELFF
d_gene: .; j_gene: TRBJ1-4; v_gene: TRBV14; abundance: .; CDR3nt: TGTGCCAGCAGCCAAGTCCAAGGGGTGGGCGAAAAACTGTTTTTT; CDR3aa: CASSQVQGVGEKLFF
d_gene: TRBD2; j_gene: TRBJ2-3; v_gene: TRBV15; abundance: .; CDR3nt: TGTGCCACCAGCAGAGAGAAGCGGGAGACCACAGATACGCAGTATTTT; CDR3aa: CATSREKRETTDTQYF
d_gene: .; j_gene: TRBJ1-2; v_gene: TRBV2; abundance: .; CDR3nt: TGTGCCAGCACCCCTAGTGAGAGGCAGGCTGGCGATGGCTACACCTTC; CDR3aa: CASTPSERQAGDGYTF
d_gene: .; j_gene: TRBJ2-5; v_gene: TRBV4-2; abundance: .; CDR3nt: TGTGCCAGCAGCCAGGACCCGGGACTCAGCAAAGAGACCCAGTACTTC; CDR3aa: CASSQDPGLSKETQYF
d_gene: .; j_gene: TRBJ2-2; v_gene: TRBV7-3; abundance: .; CDR3nt: TGTGCCAGCAAGGGTCTCACCGGGGAGCTGTTTTTT; CDR3aa: CASKGLTGELFF
d_gene: .; j_gene: TRBJ2-7; v_gene: TRBV4-3; abundance: .; CDR3nt: TGCGCCAGCAGCCAAGATGTCCACCACGAGCAGTACTTC; CDR3aa: CASSQDVHHEQYF
d_gene: TRBD1; j_gene: TRBJ1-2; v_gene: TRBV5-1; abundance: .; CDR3nt: TGCGCCAGCAGCTTCGGACAGGGAGCCAACTATGGCTACACCTTC; CDR3aa: CASSFGQGANYGYTF
d_gene: .; j_gene: TRBJ2-3; v_gene: TRBV28; abundance: .; CDR3nt: TGTGCCAGCAGTTTATCCTGGGTTGGAGACACAGATACGCAGTATTTT; CDR3aa: CASSLSWVGDTDTQYF
d_gene: TRBD2; j_gene: TRBJ2-6; v_gene: TRBV5-4; abundance: .; CDR3nt: TGTGCCAGCAGCTTTAGCGGGTCAGGGGCCAACGTCCTGACTTTC; CDR3aa: CASSFSGSGANVLTF
d_gene: TRBD1; j_gene: TRBJ1-4; v_gene: TRBV27; abundance: .; CDR3nt: TGTGCCAGCAGCCCAGGGGGGGCCTTTGAAAAACTGTTTTTT; CDR3aa: CASSPGGAFEKLFF
d_gene: .; j_gene: TRBJ1-2; v_gene: TRBV9; abundance: .; CDR3nt: TGTGCCAGCAGCTCCCAGGGAAAGGGCTACACCTTC; CDR3aa: CASSSQGKGYTF
d_gene: .; j_gene: TRBJ2-5; v_gene: TRBV6-6; abundance: .; CDR3nt: TGTGCCAGCAGTTTAACAGCGGGCTCCCAAGAGACCCAGTACTTC; CDR3aa: CASSLTAGSQETQYF
d_gene: TRBD1; j_gene: TRBJ2-7; v_gene: TRBV2; abundance: .; CDR3nt: TGTGCCAGCAGTGGAGACCGGGACAGCTCCTACGAGCAGTACTTC; CDR3aa: CASSGDRDSSYEQYF
d_gene: .; j_gene: TRBJ2-7; v_gene: TRBV13; abundance: .; CDR3nt: TGTGCCAGCAGCTCCAACTCCTACGAGCAGTACTTC; CDR3aa: CASSSNSYEQYF
d_gene: .; j_gene: TRBJ2-5; v_gene: TRBV9; abundance: few; CDR3nt: TGTGCCAGCAGCGTAGATGGGGGCTACCAAGAGACCCAGTACTTC; CDR3aa: CASSVDGGYQETQYF
d_gene: .; j_gene: TRBJ2-7; v_gene: TRBV18; abundance: .; CDR3nt: TGTGCCAGCTCACCAGGGGTAGGGATAGAAACCTACGAGCAGTACTTC; CDR3aa: CASSPGVGIETYEQYF
d_gene: .; j_gene: TRBJ2-1; v_gene: TRBV7-3; abundance: .; CDR3nt: TGTGCCAGCAGCTTAACACTCGGGGGCTTACTGAATGAGCAGTTCTTC; CDR3aa: CASSLTLGGLLNEQFF
d_gene: TRBD2; j_gene: TRBJ2-3; v_gene: TRBV7-8; abundance: .; CDR3nt: TGTGCCAGCAGCTACCCTGATAGCGGGAGGGCAGATACGCAGTATTTT; CDR3aa: CASSYPDSGRADTQYF
d_gene: .; j_gene: TRBJ2-7; v_gene: TRBV7-8; abundance: .; CDR3nt: TGTGCCAGCAGCTTAGCAGGGGACGAGCAGTACTTC; CDR3aa: CASSLAGDEQYF
d_gene: .; j_gene: TRBJ1-3; v_gene: TRBV7-8; abundance: .; CDR3nt: TGTGCCAGCAGCTTAGCGAGGGGCGGAGGAGGAAACACCATATATTTT; CDR3aa: CASSLARGGGGNTIYF
d_gene: .; j_gene: TRBJ2-7; v_gene: TRBV27; abundance: .; CDR3nt: TGTGCCACCTCTTTTGGACAGACGTACGAGCAGTACTTC; CDR3aa: CATSFGQTYEQYF
d_gene: TRBD1; j_gene: TRBJ1-5; v_gene: TRBV28; abundance: .; CDR3nt: TGTGCCAGCAGTTTTTTGGACAGGGGCAATCAGCCCCAGCATTTT; CDR3aa: CASSFLDRGNQPQHF
d_gene: .; j_gene: TRBJ2-7; v_gene: TRBV25-1; abundance: once; CDR3nt: TGTGCCAGCAGTGCCTCTTCTTACAGGGTAAGTGGCAACGAGCAGTACTTC; CDR3aa: CASSASSYRVSGNEQYF
d_gene: .; j_gene: TRBJ2-1; v_gene: TRBV7-9; abundance: .; CDR3nt: TGTGCCAGCAGCGTAGGTGGGACTGGCAATGAGCAGTTCTTC; CDR3aa: CASSVGGTGNEQFF
d_gene: .; j_gene: TRBJ1-2; v_gene: TRBV4-2; abundance: .; CDR3nt: TGTGCCAGCAGCCCGGGGGGCGGGGGGAACTATGGCTACACCTTC; CDR3aa: CASSPGGGGNYGYTF